The sequence of this T cell receptor beta chain was determined in a study of cytomegalovirus exposure and HLA in healthy donors. Study-wide background: An early data release held about 85 million unique TCRs from HLA-typed donors.

Primers: 60 Vbeta forward and 13 Jbeta reverse. The table came from immunoSEQ multiplex PCR; TCRdb's copy has only in-frame clones and leaves some out. The repertoire holds roughly 150,000 clones, with roughly 78% as singletons. In regard to this clone: Its antigen remains unidentified.

Germline loops: CDR1 MNHEY, CDR2 SVGAGI. Trimming cost V 2 bases and J 0 bases, with 11 bases left between them. The length of the CDR3 is 15 residues. The study's findings and limits: In a later analysis, specific HLA alleles were associated with 15,000 to 20,000 TCR beta sequences at a 0.05 false discovery rate. Later analysis showed most CMV-associated TCR beta chains appearing HLA-restricted.

All donors participated as healthy donors of bone marrow. The V call is TRBV6-5, the J call TRBJ2-7, with D tentatively TRBD2 (6 bases). The clonotype originates from a man aged 35 to 55 in good health and CMV-seropositive. Sequencing was done on a sample of PBMCs. CDR3 DNA sequence: TGTGCCAGCAGTTACACCGGGACTTACTCCTACGAGCAGTACTTC. Translating it yields CASSYTGTYSYEQYF.